This T cell receptor beta chain comes out of a study of blood T cell repertoires in COVID-19. Whole-study context: Acute-phase and convalescent COVID-19 samples originated in the United States, Italy and Spain. Sample material is recorded as cDNA or gDNA derived from T cells, B-cell-depleted T cells, or PBMCs.

The CDR3 loop spans 13 amino acids. V gave up 4 bases and J gave up 5 bases; unmatched junction bases: 4. CDR1 is SNHLY and CDR2 is FYNNEI in the germline V gene. In the authors' workflow: Estimation of nucleated cell counts was performed using reference gene primer amplification. Some clones are missing from TCRdb's copy, which holds only in-frame ones; the method was immunoSEQ multiplex PCR. Clone size and V and J calls were adopted from that table, with D and trimming inferred from the DNA. Among 68,000 or so clones, around 90% were seen once, and the ten largest hold 3.4%. The Seattle site enrolled patients during active infection and followed them longitudinally.

The specimen was peripheral blood. The sequence came from a woman between 45 and 60 years old with COVID-19, enrolled during active disease. J is TRBJ2-7 and V is TRBV2, with 8 bases identical to TRBD1. CDR3 residues: CASSGQGSNEQYF. The CDR3 DNA follows: TGTGCCAGCAGTGGACAGGGGTCGAACGAGCAGTACTTC.